Reported below is one T cell receptor (beta chain). What it binds is not known. The assay was immunoSEQ multiplex PCR, and TCRdb's table has in-frame clones only and misses some. The data contain 190,000 or so clones, roughly 90% of them singletons. This specimen comes from a study of T cell responses to AZD1222 COVID-19 vaccine. Study results and limitations: Samples come after the peak T cell response, not at day 14. Breadth and depth of Spike-specific TCRs rose after two AZD1222 doses. Spike was spanned by vaccine-associated CD4 TCRs, which were dominant at 160-218 and 743-854.

The source is an adult who received the AZD1222 COVID-19 vaccine. Sequencing used peripheral blood, obtained 28 days after the second AZD1222 dose.

CDR3 in DNA: TGTGCCAGCAGTGATAGGTTCGGGACTACAGAGACCCAGTACTTC. It codes for CASSDRFGTTETQYF. V and J are TRBV2 and TRBJ2-5; TRBD2 matches at 7 bases. CDR1 and CDR2 from the germline V gene are SNHLY and FYNNEI. V trimming: 3 bases; J trimming: 4 bases; junction bases outside the gene matches: 8. This CDR3 spans 15 amino acids.